The clone carrying this T cell receptor beta chain was detected only once. Antigen: not known. This sample was taken from a study of shared clonotypes between healthy human individuals. The data were produced by immunoSEQ multiplex PCR, yet TCRdb's version contains in-frame clones alone and is incomplete. The sample includes approximately 980,000 clones, around 80% of them seen just once. All of the donors resided in Nashville, Tennessee, and each was a Caucasian adult. General observations from the study: Shared clonotypes: 4.5% to 5% naive CD4, around 4% naive CD8, 2% to 2.5% memory CD4, roughly 0.4% memory CD8.

The source material was memory CD4+ T cells sorted from blood. As to subset: CD45RA-negative fraction. This clonotype was sampled from a man between 18 and 35 years old in good health.

This CDR3 reads CAWSVPNTAEQFF. The CDR3, as DNA: TGTGCCTGGAGTGTCCCCAATACGGCTGAGCAGTTCTTC. This chain links TRBV30 with TRBJ2-1; D remains unclear. The CDR3 sequence is 13 residues long. Trimming cost V 0 bases and J 9 bases, with 12 bases left between them. Germline V CDR1 and CDR2: GTSNPN, SVGIG (reference sequence).